The T cell receptor (beta chain) described here comes from a study of T cells expressing NK-cell markers (dated by TCRdb to the early 2020s). Broadly, across the study: Three sorted T-cell subsets (CD3+CD56+NKG2C+, CD3+CD56+NKG2C- and CD3+CD56-NKG2C+) from roughly eight donors had their TCR beta-chain repertoires profiled. Among the eight sequenced donors, seven were HCMV-seropositive and one was HCMV-seronegative. Randomly selected healthy volunteers, three men and five women, were used as the eight sequenced donors. The libraries were sequenced on Illumina HiSeq 2000/2500, MiSeq or NextSeq, producing 2 x 150 bp reads.

The cysteine opens and the phenylalanine closes a CDR3 of 14 amino acids. No DNA sequence is on record. Via the germline V gene, CDR1 is MNHNS and CDR2 SASEGT. Sequencing used an Illumina HiSeq 2000. TCR beta cDNA libraries were made by 5'RACE template switching that added a universal primer site and unique molecular identifiers. cDNA synthesis was primed from the TCR beta constant segment, followed by two successive PCR amplification steps. Under the source paper's analysis protocol: MIGEC handled demultiplexing of the reads and grouping by UMI, while MiTCR was used to assemble and quantify clonotypes. To remove erroneous sequences, TCR cDNA sequences were retained only when supported by two or more reads. The tcR package was used for downstream repertoire analysis, with clonotypes matched between fractions based on CDR3 nucleotide sequence plus V segment. VDJmatch was used to annotate antigen specificity against VDJdb, with one amino acid substitution in CDR3 permitted. One entry per CDR3 protein sequence results from the TCRdb reprocessing of the reads, with DNA left out. These V and J calls derive from TCRdb rather than the authors' analysis. Per the sample table, the count is hundreds of thousands of distinct CDR3 sequences. The top ten constitute around 3.3% of the sample.

As to this clonotype: The antigen this receptor binds is unknown.

HCMV-specific IgG was detected in serum with a commercial ELISA kit to determine HCMV serostatus. Ficoll density gradient centrifugation was used to isolate peripheral blood mononuclear cells from blood. Overall study outcomes, separate from this receptor: In six donors, the dominant CD3+CD56+NKG2C+ clonotypes ranked among the top 10 CD8+ clonotypes, making up about 1.0-7.0% of CD8+ T cells. Those dominant clonotypes were again the most abundant among CD3+CD56-NKG2C+ cells in a few donors, at about 25-65%. Whether the expanded NKG2C-expressing T cell clones were specific for HCMV antigens was left unclear.

The TCR comes from a man aged 18 to 29 in good health. Donor details come from another sample of the same person, matched by shared clones. In this chain, TRBV6-1 is recombined with TRBJ1-1; TCRdb's D gene call, TRBD1, goes unchecked for lack of DNA. The sample comprised blood T cells: a sorted CD56 or NKG2C T cell subset, CD4+ or CD8+ T cells, or bulk PBMC T cells (not recorded which). The CDR3 region has the sequence CASRPGAASLEAFF.